This T cell receptor beta chain was recovered during a study of blood T cell repertoires in COVID-19. Generated by immunoSEQ multiplex PCR, the TCRdb table keeps only in-frame clones and is missing some. This table holds 70,000 to 95,000 clones, 89% found once. This clone was counted once. With V trimmed by 5 bases and J by 0 bases, 10 bases remained unmatched. CDR3 length: 18 amino acids. Germline-derived CDR1 and CDR2 are PRHDT and FYEKMQ (reference sequence). This sequence joins TRBV13 and TRBJ2-5, with 12 nucleotides matching TRBD2. The receptor was derived from a woman aged 80 or over with active COVID-19. Input material: peripheral blood. Here the CDR3 DNA reads TGTGCCAGCAGCCCTTTACTTGGGACTAGCGGGTACCAAGAGACCCAGTACTTC. Translation gives CASSPLLGTSGYQETQYF.